The sequence of this T cell receptor beta chain was determined in a study of blood T cell repertoires in COVID-19. In the study overall: Acute-phase and convalescent COVID-19 samples originated in the United States, Italy and Spain. The cDNA or gDNA used as material had been derived from T cells, B-cell-depleted T cells, or PBMCs.

Authors' processing steps: Estimation of nucleated cell counts was performed using reference gene primer amplification. The method was immunoSEQ multiplex PCR; TCRdb's version includes in-frame clones alone and lacks a portion of them. V, J and clone size reflect that table, while D and trimming were determined from the DNA. Among tens of thousands of clones listed, roughly 89% were seen once. This CDR3 region has 18 residues. Per germline, CDR1 MGHRA and CDR2 YSYEKL. J was trimmed by 3 bases and V by 5 bases; bases with no gene match: 17. The chain carries TRBV4-1 and TRBJ2-3; 7 bases are shared with TRBD2. The sequence derives from a human donor in a cohort sampled during active COVID-19. Sequencing was performed on peripheral blood. CDR3 protein: CASSTPSAARGYTDTQYF. The CDR3 region has the DNA TGCGCCAGCAGCACCCCATCCGCCGCGCGGGGGTATACAGATACGCAGTATTTT.